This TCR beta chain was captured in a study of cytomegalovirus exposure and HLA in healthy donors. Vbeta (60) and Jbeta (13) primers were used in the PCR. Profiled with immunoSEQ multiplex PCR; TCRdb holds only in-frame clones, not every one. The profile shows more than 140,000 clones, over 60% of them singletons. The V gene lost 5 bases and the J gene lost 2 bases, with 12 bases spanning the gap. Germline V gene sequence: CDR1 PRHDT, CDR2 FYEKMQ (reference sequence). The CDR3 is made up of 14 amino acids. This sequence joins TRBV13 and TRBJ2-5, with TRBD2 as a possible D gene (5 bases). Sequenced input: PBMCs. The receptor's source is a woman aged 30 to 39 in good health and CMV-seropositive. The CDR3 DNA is TGTGCCAGCAGCAAAACACGGGATCAAGAGACCCAGTACTTC. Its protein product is CASSKTRDQETQYF.